This TCR beta chain was sequenced during a study of blood T cell repertoires in COVID-19. Looking at the study overall: Specimens from acute and convalescent COVID-19 originated in the United States, Italy and Spain. PBMCs, B-cell-depleted T cells, or T cells provided the cDNA or gDNA that made up the material.

Germline V gives CDR1 WSHSY, CDR2 SAAADI. The CDR3 length is 15 residues. V was trimmed by 0 bases and J by 4 bases, leaving 12 bases between them. In the original analysis: Reference gene primer amplification in the assay estimated nucleated cell counts. Sequencing was performed with immunoSEQ multiplex PCR; in TCRdb, only in-frame clones are kept and a portion is missing. Clone size and V and J calls were adopted from that table, with D and trimming inferred from the DNA. The sample carries under 300,000 clones, about 88% recorded once. The chain carries TRBV10-2 and TRBJ1-1; unclear D gene. Sequencing was carried out using peripheral blood. The origin of this receptor is a woman aged 70-85 years with active or convalescent COVID-19. The CDR3 coding sequence is TGCGCCAGCAGTGAGTCGTTGGGTGGCGGCACTGAAGCTTTCTTT. It translates to CASSESLGGGTEAFF.